This TCR beta chain was obtained from a study of T cells in Graves' hyperthyroidism and ophthalmopathy. Overall study findings and caveats: Blood held most thyroid clonotypes expanded above 0.001 frequency.

This clonotype came up a few times. Its cognate antigen is unknown. This CDR3 contains 16 residues. J gave up 4 bases and V 7 bases, and 15 bases lay outside the gene matches. Germline V gene lookup returns CDR1 MNHNS and CDR2 SASEGT. It was uncontrolled infection, other autoimmune disease, pregnancy or lactation that excluded patients. Authors of the study amplified TCR beta CDR3 regions from RNA transcripts. Primed by the HTBI set, a first-round RT-PCR was run on the TCR CDR3. TCRdb passed the multiplex PCR reads through MiXCR, listing each CDR3 protein once. Of about 480,000 distinct CDR3 sequences listed, about 22% are singletons.

The chain links TRBV6-1 to TRBJ1-2; 7 positions match TRBD1. The sequence came from a woman between 65 and 79 years old with Graves' ophthalmopathy. Sequenced sample: blood. For the CDR3, the DNA is TGTGCCAGCAAGTCCTTGGGGGACAGTGATATCTATGGCTACACCTTC. Residues: CASKSLGDSDIYGYTF.